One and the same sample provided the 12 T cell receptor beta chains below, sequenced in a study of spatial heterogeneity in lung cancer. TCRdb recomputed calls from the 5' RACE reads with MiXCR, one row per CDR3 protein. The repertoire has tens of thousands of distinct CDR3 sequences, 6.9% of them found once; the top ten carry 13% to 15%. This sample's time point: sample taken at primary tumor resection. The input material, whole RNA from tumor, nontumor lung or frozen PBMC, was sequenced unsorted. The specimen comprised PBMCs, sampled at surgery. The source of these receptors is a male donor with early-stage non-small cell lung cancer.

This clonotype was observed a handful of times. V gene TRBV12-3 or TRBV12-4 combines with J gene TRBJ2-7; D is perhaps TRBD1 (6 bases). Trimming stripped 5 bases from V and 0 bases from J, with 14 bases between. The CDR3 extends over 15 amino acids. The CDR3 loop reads CASSATGLSSYEQYV. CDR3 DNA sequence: TGTGCCAGCAGTGCGACAGGTTTAAGCTCCTACGAGCAGTACGTC.

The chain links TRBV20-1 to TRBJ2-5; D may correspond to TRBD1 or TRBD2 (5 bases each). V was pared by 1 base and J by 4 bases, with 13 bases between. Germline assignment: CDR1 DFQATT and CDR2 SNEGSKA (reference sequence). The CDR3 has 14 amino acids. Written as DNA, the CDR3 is TGCAGTGCTAGAGGGGGCGGCGGAGGAGAGACCCAGTACTTC. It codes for CSARGGGGGETQYF.

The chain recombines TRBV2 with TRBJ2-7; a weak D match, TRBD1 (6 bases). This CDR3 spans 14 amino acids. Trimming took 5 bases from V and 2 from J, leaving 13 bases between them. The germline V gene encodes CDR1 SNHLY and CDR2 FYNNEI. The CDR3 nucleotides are TGTGCCAGCAGTCCAGGACAGCCCCCCTACGAGCAGTACGTC. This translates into CASSPGQPPYEQYV.

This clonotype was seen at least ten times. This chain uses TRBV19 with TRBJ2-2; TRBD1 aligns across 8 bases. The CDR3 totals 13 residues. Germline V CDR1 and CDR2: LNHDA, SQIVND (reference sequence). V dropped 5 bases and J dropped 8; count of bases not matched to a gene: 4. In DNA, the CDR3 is TGTGCCAGTAGTGCCCAGGGGGCAGGGGAGCTGTTTTTT. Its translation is CASSAQGAGELFF.

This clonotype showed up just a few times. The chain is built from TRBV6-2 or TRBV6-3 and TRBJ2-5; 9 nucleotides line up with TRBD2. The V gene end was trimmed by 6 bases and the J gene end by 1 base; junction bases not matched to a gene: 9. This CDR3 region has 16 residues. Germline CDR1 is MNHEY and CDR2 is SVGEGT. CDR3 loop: CASSLGLATFQETQYF. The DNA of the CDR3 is TGTGCCAGCAGCTTAGGACTAGCGACATTCCAAGAGACCCAGTACTTC.

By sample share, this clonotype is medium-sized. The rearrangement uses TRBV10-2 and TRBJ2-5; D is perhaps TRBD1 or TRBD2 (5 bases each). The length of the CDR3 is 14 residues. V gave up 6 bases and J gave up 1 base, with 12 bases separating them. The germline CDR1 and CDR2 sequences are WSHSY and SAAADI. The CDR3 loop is CASSPNGAQETQYF. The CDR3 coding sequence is TGCGCCAGCAGCCCGAACGGGGCCCAAGAGACCCAGTACTTC.

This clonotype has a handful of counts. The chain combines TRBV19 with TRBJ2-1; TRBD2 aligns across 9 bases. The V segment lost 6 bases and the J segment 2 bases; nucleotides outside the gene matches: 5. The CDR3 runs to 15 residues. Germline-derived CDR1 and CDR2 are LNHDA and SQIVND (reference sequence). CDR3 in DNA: TGTGCCAGTAGCTCTAGCGGGATCGCCTACAATGAGCAGTTCTTC. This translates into CASSSSGIAYNEQFF. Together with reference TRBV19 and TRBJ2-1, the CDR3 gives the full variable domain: DGGITQSPKYLFRKEGQNVTLSCEQNLNHDAMYWYRQDPGQGLRLIYYSQIVNDFQKGDIAEGYSVSREKKESFPLTVTSAQKNPTAFYLCASSSSGIAYNEQFFGPGTRLTVL.

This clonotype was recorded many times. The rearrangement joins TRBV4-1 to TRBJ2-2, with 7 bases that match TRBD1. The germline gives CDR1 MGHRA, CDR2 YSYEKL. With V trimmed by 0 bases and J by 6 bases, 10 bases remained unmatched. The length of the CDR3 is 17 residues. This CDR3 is CASSQDFAGGSAGELFF. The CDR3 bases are TGCGCCAGCAGCCAAGATTTTGCAGGGGGTTCGGCCGGGGAGCTGTTTTTT.

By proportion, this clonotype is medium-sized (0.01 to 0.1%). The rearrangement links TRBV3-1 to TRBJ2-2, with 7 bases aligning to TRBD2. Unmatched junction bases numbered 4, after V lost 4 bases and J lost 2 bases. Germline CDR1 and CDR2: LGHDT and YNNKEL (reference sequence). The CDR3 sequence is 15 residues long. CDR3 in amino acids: CASSRLAVNTGELFF. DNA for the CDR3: TGTGCCAGCAGCCGACTAGCAGTTAACACCGGGGAGCTGTTTTTT.

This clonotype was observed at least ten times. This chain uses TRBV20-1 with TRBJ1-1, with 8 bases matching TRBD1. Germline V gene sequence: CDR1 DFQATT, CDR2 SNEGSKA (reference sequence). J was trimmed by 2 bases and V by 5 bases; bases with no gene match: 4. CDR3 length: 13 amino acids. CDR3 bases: TGCAGTGCTCGACAGGGGTCTAACACTGAAGCTTTCTTT. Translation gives CSARQGSNTEAFF.

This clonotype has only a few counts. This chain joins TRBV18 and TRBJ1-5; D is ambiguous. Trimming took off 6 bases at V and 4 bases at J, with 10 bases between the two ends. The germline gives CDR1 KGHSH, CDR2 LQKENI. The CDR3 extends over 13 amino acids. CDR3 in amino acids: CASSQLRNQPQHF. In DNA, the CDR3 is TGTGCCAGCTCCCAGCTCAGAAATCAGCCCCAGCATTTT.

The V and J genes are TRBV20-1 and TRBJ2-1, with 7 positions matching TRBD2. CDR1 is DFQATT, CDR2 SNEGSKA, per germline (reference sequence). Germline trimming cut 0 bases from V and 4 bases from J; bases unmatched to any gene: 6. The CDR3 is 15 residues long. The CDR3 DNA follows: TGCAGTGCTAGAGATGATCTGCGGGAGTACAATGAGCAGTTCTTC. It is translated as CSARDDLREYNEQFF.